This T cell receptor beta chain was recovered during a study of control samples from healthy donors and cancer patients. TCRdb's copy holds only in-frame clones and misses some; the assay was immunoSEQ multiplex PCR. The sample lists tens of thousands of clones, over 90% occurring once. Per the germline V gene, CDR1 is MDHEN and CDR2 is SYDVKM. J gave up 13 bases and V 6 bases, and 12 bases lay outside the gene matches. CDR3 length: 12 amino acids. The source of this sequence is a woman aged 45-65 years with head and neck cancer. Sequencing was performed on PBMCs. The rearrangement joins TRBV28 to TRBJ2-7, with TRBD1 identical over 7 bases. The CDR3: CASSLRQGLQYF. The CDR3 DNA follows: TGTGCCAGCAGCCTCCGACAGGGCCTCCAATACTTC. Filled out from reference TRBV28 and TRBJ2-7, the complete variable domain reads DVKVTQSSRYLVKRTGEKVFLECVQDMDHENMFWYRQDPGLGLRLIYFSYDVKMKEKGDIPEGYSVSREKKERFSLILESASTNQTSMYLCASSLRQGLQYFGPGTRLTVT.